The entry below describes one TCR beta chain. The protocol was immunoSEQ multiplex PCR, while the TCRdb copy is restricted to in-frame clones and leaves out a portion. Here the sample spans about 15,000 clones, roughly 77% being singletons. The sample is drawn from a study of OX40 agonist ivuxolimab in advanced cancers. The CDR3 runs to 17 residues. Germline CDR1 and CDR2: SEHNR and FQNEAQ (reference sequence). The ends were cut back, 7 bases at V and 0 bases at J, with 16 bases in the middle. V and J are TRBV7-9 and TRBJ2-6; D may be TRBD1 or TRBD2 (5 bases each). The starting material was CD4+ or CD8+ T cells sorted from blood, obtained in a trial of the OX40 agonist ivuxolimab. The source is an adult with an advanced solid tumor such as melanoma, head and neck, liver or kidney cancer. CDR3 loop: CASTSGTQLSGANVLTF. In nucleotides, the CDR3 is TGTGCCAGCACCTCCGGGACGCAACTCTCTGGGGCCAACGTCCTGACTTTC.